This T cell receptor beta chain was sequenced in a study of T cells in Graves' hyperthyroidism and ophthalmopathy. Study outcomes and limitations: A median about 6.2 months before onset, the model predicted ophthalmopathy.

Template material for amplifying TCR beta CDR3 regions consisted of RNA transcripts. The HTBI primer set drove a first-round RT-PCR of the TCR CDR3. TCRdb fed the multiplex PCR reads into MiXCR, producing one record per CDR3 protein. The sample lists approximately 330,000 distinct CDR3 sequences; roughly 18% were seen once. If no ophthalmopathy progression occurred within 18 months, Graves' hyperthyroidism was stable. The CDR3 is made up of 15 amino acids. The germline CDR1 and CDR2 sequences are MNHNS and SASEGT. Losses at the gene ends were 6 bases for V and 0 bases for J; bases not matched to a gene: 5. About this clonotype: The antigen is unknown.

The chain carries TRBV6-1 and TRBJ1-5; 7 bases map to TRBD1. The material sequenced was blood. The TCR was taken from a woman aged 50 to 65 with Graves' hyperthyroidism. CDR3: CASRRGQISNQPQHF. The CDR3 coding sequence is TGTGCCAGCAGGCGGGGACAGATTAGCAATCAGCCCCAGCATTTT.